This T cell receptor beta chain was captured in a study of T cell repertoires in ileal Crohn's disease. Concerning this clone itself: What it recognizes is unknown.

V shed 8 bases, J shed 0 bases, and the junction held 3 bases outside the gene matches. The CDR3 is 14 residues long. Germline V lookup: CDR1 LNHNV, CDR2 YYDKDF (reference sequence). Repertoires were generated with immunoSEQ multiplex PCR, while TCRdb's copy carries only in-frame clones and drops some. The sample has over 7,500 clones, around four fifths seen once. Study-wide points: Clonal expansions were more frequent in active smokers than non-smokers at surgery.

This sample's time point: neoterminal ileum biopsy at postoperative endoscopy, about 6 months after surgery. The material sequenced was ileal tissue. The clonotype comes from an adult with Crohn's disease. V and J are TRBV15 and TRBJ2-1; 8 bases agree with TRBD2. The CDR3 spells CATGRGGSYNEQFF. In DNA, the CDR3 is TGTGCCACCGGCCGGGGGGGCTCCTACAATGAGCAGTTCTTC.